Following are 4 T cell receptor beta chains from one sample sequenced in a study of T cells in localized non-small cell lung cancer. Assay: immunoSEQ multiplex PCR; the TCRdb copy retains only in-frame clones and omits some. The sample carries around 83,000 clones, approximately 86% recorded once. Material: peripheral blood, obtained before any cancer treatment. The source of these receptors is a man between 40 and 70 years old with stage I squamous cell lung carcinoma.

The V gene is TRBV5-6, the J gene TRBJ2-7; D gene uncertain. Germline V lookup: CDR1 SGHDT, CDR2 YYEEEE. The V end was cut by 3 bases, the J end by 3 bases, with 10 bases between. CDR3 length equals 13 residues. CDR3 protein: CASSSVGFYEQYF. Written as DNA, the CDR3 is TGTGCCAGCAGCTCCGTCGGCTTCTACGAGCAGTACTTC. The entire variable domain, with the rest obtained from reference TRBV5-6 and TRBJ2-7, is as follows: DAGVTQSPTHLIKTRGQQVTLRCSPKSGHDTVSWYQQALGQGPQFIFQYYEEEERQRGNFPDRFSGHQFPNYSSELNVNALLLGDSALYLCASSSVGFYEQYFGPGTRLTVT.

The chain combines TRBV19 with TRBJ1-3, with no clear D. There are 14 residues in the CDR3. Germline lookup yields CDR1 LNHDA and CDR2 SQIVND (reference sequence). V lost 2 bases and J 4 bases, leaving 9 bases between the germline ends. CDR3 amino acids: CASSIPGSGNTIYF. The CDR3 bases are TGTGCCAGTAGTATACCGGGATCAGGAAACACCATATATTTT. The complete variable domain, with remaining parts taken from reference TRBV19 and TRBJ1-3, reads DGGITQSPKYLFRKEGQNVTLSCEQNLNHDAMYWYRQDPGQGLRLIYYSQIVNDFQKGDIAEGYSVSREKKESFPLTVTSAQKNPTAFYLCASSIPGSGNTIYFGEGSWLTVV.

V and J are TRBV10-3 and TRBJ1-1, with a possible D match to TRBD1 (6 bases). CDR3 length: 13 amino acids. Trimming took off 6 bases at V and 1 base at J, with 9 bases between the two ends. Germline lookup yields CDR1 ENHRY and CDR2 SYGVKD. CDR3 sequence (DNA): TGTGCCATCAGCCGGACAGAGAACACTGAAGCTTTCTTT. Its translation: CAISRTENTEAFF.

This clone was seen a single time. The V call is TRBV29-1, the J call TRBJ2-1, with TRBD2 matching 8 bases. The CDR3 length is 13 residues. Trimming took 8 bases from V and 3 from J; bases not matched to a gene: 6. Germline CDR1 SQVTM, CDR2 ANQGSEA. CDR3 sequence (DNA): TGCAGCTCTGACGGGGGGGACTACAATGAGCAGTTCTTC. As protein: CSSDGGDYNEQFF.